These 23 T cell receptor beta chains originate from one sample sequenced in a study of cytomegalovirus exposure and HLA in healthy donors. PCR employed 60 Vbeta and 13 Jbeta primers. Measured with immunoSEQ multiplex PCR; TCRdb has only the in-frame clones, and not every one. The data hold about 140,000 clones, with around 66% observed a single time. Specimen: PBMCs. These receptors all come from a woman in her fifties or sixties in good health and CMV-seronegative.

The gene calls are TRBV7-9 and TRBJ2-3; D unclear. The length of the CDR3 is 13 residues. Between the trimmed V and J ends, which lost 5 bases and 0 bases, there was a span of 6 bases. Germline V gene sequence: CDR1 SEHNR, CDR2 FQNEAQ (reference sequence). The CDR3 reads CASSPPSTDTQYF. CDR3 nucleotide sequence: TGTGCCAGCAGCCCCCCGAGCACAGATACGCAGTATTTT.

The V gene is TRBV19, the J gene TRBJ2-1; 14 nucleotides line up with TRBD2. The germline gives CDR1 LNHDA, CDR2 SQIVND (reference sequence). After removal of 4 bases from V and 10 bases from J, the junction contained 12 bases not matched to a gene. This CDR3 contains 17 residues. CDR3 DNA: TGTGCCAGTAGTACCTCCCTGACTAGCGGGAGGGCAGGGGAGCAGTTCTTC. This sequence encodes CASSTSLTSGRAGEQFF.

As regards this clone: Other DNA sequences from this sample encode an identical CDR3 as well. The V gene is TRBV7-2, the J gene TRBJ2-7; TRBD2 matches 12 bases. V gave up 5 bases and J gave up 7 bases; unmatched junction bases: 9. CDR3 length equals 15 residues. Germline-derived CDR1 and CDR2 are SGHTA and FQGNSA. The CDR3 spells CASSPRLAGAGEQYF. CDR3 sequence (DNA): TGTGCCAGCAGCCCCCGACTAGCGGGGGCGGGGGAGCAGTACTTC.

The chain employs TRBV29-1 and TRBJ1-2, with D possibly matching TRBD1 (6 bases). The CDR3 consists of 14 residues. The V end lost 4 bases, the J end lost 4 bases, and 16 bases lay between the germline ends. CDR1 SQVTM and CDR2 ANQGSEA come from the germline V gene. The CDR3 DNA follows: TGCAGCGTTGGTGGTGGGGGGGGCCTCTATGGCTACACCTTC. It specifies CSVGGGGGLYGYTF.

V is TRBV7-9 and J is TRBJ2-7, with D possibly being TRBD2 (6 bases). The V end lost 1 base, the J end lost 2 bases, and 9 bases lay between the germline ends. The CDR3 sequence is 14 residues long. Germline values: CDR1 SEHNR, CDR2 FQNEAQ (reference sequence). The CDR3 is CASSLGWGAYEQYF. The CDR3 DNA sequence: TGTGCCAGCAGCTTAGGGTGGGGGGCCTACGAGCAGTACTTC.

The chain uses TRBV5-4 and TRBJ2-3, with D uncertain. The CDR3 extends over 12 amino acids. Per germline, CDR1 SGHNT and CDR2 YYREEE (reference sequence). The V end lost 4 bases, the J end lost 5 bases, and 8 bases lay between the germline ends. The chain's CDR3 is CASSPSRDTQYF. CDR3 DNA: TGTGCCAGCAGCCCCTCCCGAGATACGCAGTATTTT.

V is TRBV7-9 and J is TRBJ2-2; 9 bases are a match to TRBD1. This CDR3 spans 15 amino acids. From germline, CDR1 is SEHNR and CDR2 FQNEAQ (reference sequence). J gave up 4 bases and V 5 bases, and 5 bases lay outside the gene matches. The CDR3 region is CASSNLQGATGELFF. In DNA form, the CDR3 reads TGTGCCAGCAGCAACCTACAGGGGGCCACCGGGGAGCTGTTTTTT.

As DNA, the CDR3 is TGTGCCAGCAGTTCTCGAGGACAGGGGAGTAAAGCTTTCTTT. Translating it yields CASSSRGQGSKAFF. This chain uses TRBV27 with TRBJ1-1; 9 bases match TRBD1. This CDR3 has 14 residues. V trimming: 4 bases; J trimming: 9 bases; junction bases outside the gene matches: 9. Germline V lookup: CDR1 MNHEY, CDR2 SMNVEV (reference sequence).

The V gene is TRBV29-1, the J gene TRBJ2-1; 8 positions match TRBD1. V lost 3 bases, J lost 6 bases, and 7 bases stayed unmatched. Germline CDR1 reads SQVTM; CDR2 reads ANQGSEA. CDR3 length equals 14 residues. The CDR3 DNA reads as TGCAGCGTTGAGGGCAGGGGGCCATCCAATGAGCAGTTCTTC. It is translated as CSVEGRGPSNEQFF.

A single count supports this clone. The rearrangement uses TRBV5-5 and TRBJ1-1, with D uncertain. V was cut by 0 bases and J by 0 bases, with 12 bases left in between. Germline CDR1 is SGHKS and CDR2 is YYEKEE (reference sequence). The CDR3 runs to 16 residues. CDR3 in amino acids: CASSLADMAMNTEAFF. The CDR3 DNA sequence: TGTGCCAGCAGCTTGGCTGACATGGCCATGAACACTGAAGCTTTCTTT.

This clone came up a few times. The chain links TRBV9 to TRBJ1-2, with 7 bases aligning to TRBD1. The CDR3 is made up of 15 amino acids. V was clipped by 0 bases and J by 4 bases; unmatched bases: 6. Per the germline V gene, CDR1 is SGDLS and CDR2 is YYNGEE. CDR3 sequence reads: CASSVGQGESYGYTF. The CDR3 DNA reads TGTGCCAGCAGCGTAGGGCAGGGGGAGAGCTATGGCTACACCTTC.

With respect to this clone: Given a much more abundant clone one base away, this may be a read error. This chain links TRBV6-1 with TRBJ2-5; TRBD2 is a possible D gene (7 bases). V lost 7 bases to trimming and J lost 13 bases, with 25 bases between them. The length of the CDR3 is 14 residues. Germline V gene data show CDR1 as MNHNS and CDR2 as SASEGT. CDR3 nucleotide sequence: TGTGCCAGCATCAGGGGCGGGAGCAGTTACGAGCGGTACTTC. Amino acid sequence: CASIRGGSSYERYF.

This rearrangement joins TRBV5-1 to TRBJ2-3, with a weak D call TRBD2 (5 bases). The CDR3 is 14 residues long. Germline V CDR1 and CDR2: SGHRS, YFSETQ. V was shortened by 2 bases and J by 5 bases, with 12 bases between the two germline ends. The CDR3 nucleotides read TGCGCCAGCAGCTTAGGGTATGAGGGAGATACGCAGTATTTT. It specifies CASSLGYEGDTQYF.

This clone was recorded a few times. The chain carries TRBV19 and TRBJ2-1, with TRBD1 identical over 10 bases. This CDR3 has 16 amino acids. The germline gives CDR1 LNHDA, CDR2 SQIVND (reference sequence). V was clipped by 3 bases and J by 8 bases; unmatched bases: 10. Here the CDR3 reads CASSMRGQGKVDEQFF. The CDR3 bases are TGTGCCAGTAGTATGAGGGGACAGGGGAAGGTGGATGAGCAGTTCTTC.

This clone was picked up a small number of times. The V call is TRBV19, the J call TRBJ2-1, with 13 bases aligning to TRBD2. J was trimmed by 9 bases and V by 10 bases; bases with no gene match: 9. From germline, CDR1 is LNHDA and CDR2 SQIVND (reference sequence). This CDR3 is 14 amino acids long. CDR3 DNA: TGTGCCACGACTAGCGGGAGGTTGGTTCGTGAGCAGTTCTTC. It translates to CATTSGRLVREQFF.

The V call is TRBV6-5, the J call TRBJ2-2; D is ambiguous. Trimming removed 6 bases from V and 5 bases from J, with 7 bases in between. Germline CDR1 MNHEY, CDR2 SVGAGI. This CDR3 is built from 12 residues. The CDR3 DNA reads TGTGCCAGCAGCCCTACTACCGGGGAGCTGTTTTTT. Protein: CASSPTTGELFF.

This clone came up a few times. V gene TRBV5-1 combines with J gene TRBJ1-2; D is unresolved. The V end lost 3 bases, the J end lost 6 bases, and 18 bases lay between the germline ends. The CDR3 consists of 15 residues. Germline assignment: CDR1 SGHRS and CDR2 YFSETQ. The chain's CDR3 is CASSWVTRGLDGYTF. CDR3 bases: TGCGCCAGCAGCTGGGTGACTCGAGGTCTGGATGGCTACACCTTC.

This chain links TRBV28 with TRBJ2-2; TRBD1 matches 8 bases. The germline V gene encodes CDR1 MDHEN and CDR2 SYDVKM. This CDR3 comprises 14 residues. V gave up 5 bases and J gave up 4 bases; unmatched junction bases: 3. CDR3: CASSDRGRTGELFF. In DNA form, the CDR3 reads TGTGCCAGCAGTGACAGGGGTCGCACCGGGGAGCTGTTTTTT.

A few counts support this clone. The gene calls are TRBV5-1 and TRBJ2-4; D uncertain. From germline, CDR1 is SGHRS and CDR2 YFSETQ. This CDR3 is built from 17 residues. The V end was cut by 0 bases, the J end by 0 bases, with 13 bases between. For the CDR3, the DNA is TGCGCCAGCAGCTTGGGTAACGGAGTACTAGCCAAAAACATTCAGTACTTC. Translation: CASSLGNGVLAKNIQYF.

The rearrangement links TRBV5-3 to TRBJ2-2; the match to TRBD1 covers 8 bases. TRBV5-3 is an ORF, and what it does is uncertain. The junction had 9 bases not matched to a gene; V was cut back by 3 bases and J by 2 bases. The CDR3 runs 17 residues. As DNA, the CDR3 is TGTGCCAGAAGCTACCCCCCAGGGGGCGTAAACACCGGGGAGCTGTTTTTT. Protein sequence: CARSYPPGGVNTGELFF.

The V and J genes are TRBV5-6 and TRBJ2-3, with D maybe TRBD2 (6 bases). Trimming cost V 2 bases and J 0 bases, with 13 bases left between them. CDR3 length: 16 residues. CDR1 and CDR2 (germline): SGHDT, YYEEEE. The CDR3 DNA sequence: TGTGCCAGCAGCTTCCCGGGAGCCCCTAGCACAGATACGCAGTATTTT. Its translation is CASSFPGAPSTDTQYF.

J is TRBJ2-1 and V is TRBV5-4, with 7 bases lining up with TRBD2. Germline V gene lookup returns CDR1 SGHNT and CDR2 YYREEE (reference sequence). Trimming at V came to 4 bases and at J to 9 bases, leaving 7 bases not matched to a gene. The CDR3 consists of 13 residues. CDR3 coding DNA: TGTGCCAGCAGCATCGGGACTAATGGTGAGCAGTTCTTC. Residues: CASSIGTNGEQFF.

The genes are TRBV7-2 and TRBJ2-1; D ambiguous. This CDR3 has 15 amino acids. The V end lost 7 bases, the J end lost 8 bases, and 21 bases lay between the germline ends. Germline assignment: CDR1 SGHTA and CDR2 FQGNSA. CDR3 protein: CASNAGRVAPDEQFF. As DNA, the CDR3 is TGTGCCAGCAACGCCGGCCGGGTAGCCCCCGATGAGCAGTTCTTC.